The 22 T cell receptor beta chains listed next were all sequenced from one sample in a study of blood T cell repertoires in COVID-19. Repertoires were generated with immunoSEQ multiplex PCR, while TCRdb's copy carries only in-frame clones and drops some. Counted here are 210,000 or so clones, 90% occurring once; the ten biggest clones make up 0.62%. Sequencing was done on a sample of peripheral blood. These receptors all stem from a man in his forties or fifties with acute or convalescent COVID-19.

The chain has TRBV3-1 (or the pseudogene TRBV3-2) and TRBJ2-5; 7 nucleotides align to TRBD1. The trim removed 10 bases at V and 0 bases at J, leaving 8 bases unmatched. The CDR3 runs 14 residues. The V gene's germline CDR1 is LGHDT and CDR2 YNNKEL (reference sequence). CDR3 protein: CATLKTGYQETQYF. CDR3 bases: TGTGCCACCCTTAAGACAGGGTACCAAGAGACCCAGTACTTC.

This sequence joins TRBV10-3 and TRBJ1-4; possibly TRBD1 for D (6 bases). Trimming took off 4 bases at V and 5 bases at J, with 17 bases between the two ends. The CDR3 is 16 residues long. The germline V gene has CDR1 ENHRY and CDR2 SYGVKD. CDR3 residues: CAISATRGAANEKLFF. DNA for the CDR3: TGTGCCATCAGTGCCACCCGGGGGGCCGCGAATGAAAAACTGTTTTTT.

This clone turned up a few times. CDR3 bases: TGTGCCACCAGTGACGGGACAGGGGTAGGTAATCAGCCCCAGCATTTT. This gives the protein CATSDGTGVGNQPQHF. The chain joins TRBV24-1 to TRBJ1-5; 10 nucleotides align to TRBD1. Germline values: CDR1 KGHDR, CDR2 SFDVKD. V dropped 4 bases and J dropped 4; count of bases not matched to a gene: 6. This CDR3 is built from 16 residues.

This chain joins TRBV5-1 and TRBJ2-2; 12 bases map to TRBD2. Germline CDR1 reads SGHRS; CDR2 reads YFSETQ. V shed 4 bases, J shed 6 bases, and the junction held 10 bases outside the gene matches. CDR3 size: 17 residues. The CDR3 loop is CASSQYTTSGSPGELFF. The CDR3 nucleotides are TGCGCCAGCAGCCAATACACGACTAGCGGGAGCCCCGGGGAGCTGTTTTTT. The whole variable domain, remainder taken from reference TRBV5-1 and TRBJ2-2, is KAGVTQTPRYLIKTRGQQVTLSCSPISGHRSVSWYQQTPGQGLQFLFEYFSETQRNKGNFPGRFSGRQFSNSRSEMNVSTLELGDSALYLCASSQYTTSGSPGELFFGEGSRLTVL.

V and J are TRBV6-2 or TRBV6-3 and TRBJ2-1, with a possible D match to TRBD2 (7 bases). Germline V lookup: CDR1 MNHEY, CDR2 SVGEGT. The CDR3 consists of 15 residues. V was pared by 2 bases and J by 4 bases, with 12 bases between. The CDR3 DNA sequence: TGTGCCAGCAGTTACCTGCGGGGGCATTACAATGAGCAGTTCTTC. This codes for CASSYLRGHYNEQFF.

This clone came up a few times. V usage is TRBV30 and J usage is TRBJ1-5, with a possible D match to TRBD1 (5 bases). From germline, CDR1 is GTSNPN and CDR2 SVGIG (reference sequence). The CDR3 consists of 13 residues. V lost 2 bases, J lost 4 bases, and 9 bases lay in between. CDR3: CAWSTTENQPQHF. CDR3 nucleotides: TGTGCCTGGAGTACGACAGAAAATCAGCCCCAGCATTTT.

This CDR3 is CASSKEDRTGGTDTQYF. Written as DNA, the CDR3 is TGTGCCAGCAGCAAAGAGGACCGGACAGGGGGGACAGATACGCAGTATTTT. The chain uses TRBV21-1 and TRBJ2-3; the D call of TRBD1 is as the table states it, not checked on the DNA. TRBV21-1 is annotated as a pseudogene. CDR3 length equals 17 residues.

The V call is TRBV9, the J call TRBJ2-2; 7 nucleotides match TRBD2. Per germline, CDR1 SGDLS and CDR2 YYNGEE. This CDR3 is 16 amino acids long. V shed 2 bases and J 3 bases; nucleotides not matched to a gene: 7. CDR3 region: CASSVSPRGDTGELFF. As DNA, the CDR3 is TGTGCCAGCAGCGTCAGCCCCCGGGGGGACACCGGGGAGCTGTTTTTT.

About this clone: This sample also contains other DNA sequences that code for the same CDR3. This chain connects TRBV9 to TRBJ2-1, with a weak D call TRBD1 (6 bases). Germline-derived CDR1 and CDR2 are SGDLS and YYNGEE. The CDR3 runs 14 residues. Trimming cost V 0 bases and J 4 bases, with 8 bases left between them. The DNA for the CDR3 is TGTGCCAGCAGCGTAGGGACAGCTTACAATGAGCAGTTCTTC. Its translation: CASSVGTAYNEQFF.

This chain joins TRBV5-6 and TRBJ2-7, with 7 positions matching TRBD1. This CDR3 is 14 amino acids long. CDR1 SGHDT and CDR2 YYEEEE come from the germline V gene. With 5 bases clipped from V and 2 bases from J, the junction kept 7 bases outside the gene matches. CDR3 sequence: CASSFRGTAYEQYV. In DNA form, the CDR3 reads TGTGCCAGCAGTTTTAGAGGGACAGCCTACGAGCAGTACGTC.

This chain connects TRBV2 to TRBJ2-7; the match to TRBD1 covers 8 bases. The CDR3 consists of 13 residues. The junction had 3 bases not matched to a gene; V was cut back by 5 bases and J by 3 bases. Per germline, CDR1 SNHLY and CDR2 FYNNEI. CDR3 loop: CASSLTGGYEQYF. The CDR3, as DNA: TGTGCCAGCAGTCTAACAGGGGGCTACGAGCAGTACTTC.

The chain is built from TRBV6-5 and TRBJ1-4; possibly TRBD1 for D (5 bases). The CDR3 has 14 residues. CDR1 is MNHEY, CDR2 SVGAGI, per germline. V was pared by 6 bases and J by 8 bases, with 16 bases between. The CDR3 DNA reads as TGTGCCAGCAGCCCCAGGGCCCTTAGGGAAAAACTGTTTTTT. It translates to CASSPRALREKLFF.

This chain links TRBV2 with TRBJ1-2, with 9 bases fitting TRBD1. V lost 7 bases and J lost 6; bases outside the gene matches: 6. This CDR3 is built from 13 residues. CDR1 SNHLY and CDR2 FYNNEI come from the germline V gene. The CDR3: CASKTGGFDGYTF. The DNA of the CDR3 is TGTGCCAGCAAAACAGGGGGCTTTGATGGCTACACCTTC.

Regarding this clone: The identical CDR3 is also encoded by other nucleotide sequences in the sample. This chain links TRBV7-8 with TRBJ2-7, with D unclear. The CDR3 sequence is 11 residues long. Germline V lookup: CDR1 SGHVS, CDR2 FQNEAQ. V gave up 5 bases and J gave up 3 bases, with 5 bases separating them. The CDR3 DNA sequence: TGTGCCAGCAGCCCCGGCTACGAGCAGTACTTC. Its translation: CASSPGYEQYF.

The J gene is TRBJ1-1, the V gene TRBV3-1 (or the pseudogene TRBV3-2); a possible D gene is TRBD1 (6 bases). The CDR3 runs to 14 residues. Trimming took off 4 bases at V and 1 base at J, with 10 bases between the two ends. Per germline, CDR1 LGHDT and CDR2 YNNKEL (reference sequence). DNA for the CDR3: TGTGCCAGCAGCCCCTGGACAGAGAACACTGAAGCTTTCTTT. Translation: CASSPWTENTEAFF.

This clone was seen once. This chain links TRBV7-9 with TRBJ1-2; 8 nucleotides match TRBD1. Looked up from germline, CDR1 is SEHNR and CDR2 is FQNEAQ (reference sequence). V dropped 1 base and J dropped 6; count of bases not matched to a gene: 7. This CDR3 contains 15 residues. CDR3 in DNA: TGTGCCAGCAGCTTAGGTTCAGGGGGCCCCGATGGCTACACCTTC. This sequence encodes CASSLGSGGPDGYTF.

This clone was counted a single time. The final CDR3 position lacks the conserved phenylalanine or tryptophan, pointing to a likely read error. J is TRBJ1-5 and V is TRBV6-1; the match to TRBD1 covers 7 bases. This CDR3 region has 14 residues. Germline V gene data show CDR1 as MNHNS and CDR2 as SASEGT. V trimming: 2 bases; J trimming: 5 bases; junction bases outside the gene matches: 3. The CDR3 region has the DNA TGTGCCAGCAGTGAACCCAGGGGGTATCAGCCCCAGCATCTT. This encodes CASSEPRGYQPQHL.

A single count supports this clone. The chain links TRBV7-9 to TRBJ2-3, with TRBD2 matching over 7 bases. CDR1 and CDR2 (germline): SEHNR, FQNEAQ (reference sequence). V gave up 1 base and J gave up 0 bases; unmatched junction bases: 4. CDR3 length: 16 residues. CDR3 sequence (DNA): TGTGCCAGCAGCTTAGGGGCTAGCGGTAGCACAGATACGCAGTATTTT. This encodes CASSLGASGSTDTQYF.

This clone was observed a few times. The chain has TRBV30 and TRBJ2-1; 8 positions agree with TRBD1. The CDR3 sequence is 15 residues long. J was trimmed by 7 bases and V by 5 bases; bases with no gene match: 13. Germline lookup yields CDR1 GTSNPN and CDR2 SVGIG (reference sequence). The DNA for the CDR3 is TGTGCCTGGGACAGGGGAACCCCCTGGGGGAATGAGCAGTTCTTC. Translating it yields CAWDRGTPWGNEQFF. The whole variable domain, filled in from reference TRBV30 and TRBJ2-1, reads SQTIHQWPATLVQPVGSPLSLECTVEGTSNPNLYWYRQAAGRGLQLLFYSVGIGQISSEVPQNLSASRPQDRQFILSSKKLLLSDSGFYLCAWDRGTPWGNEQFFGPGTRLTVL.

J is TRBJ2-1 and V is TRBV28, with D perhaps matching TRBD2 (6 bases). The CDR3 is 14 residues long. V was cut by 4 bases and J by 7 bases, with 14 bases left in between. The V gene's germline CDR1 is MDHEN and CDR2 SYDVKM. This chain's CDR3 is CASSSAGLRNEQFF. For the CDR3, the DNA is TGTGCCAGCAGTTCGGCGGGGTTGAGGAATGAGCAGTTCTTC. Looking up the rest from reference TRBV28 and TRBJ2-1 gives the full variable domain: DVKVTQSSRYLVKRTGEKVFLECVQDMDHENMFWYRQDPGLGLRLIYFSYDVKMKEKGDIPEGYSVSREKKERFSLILESASTNQTSMYLCASSSAGLRNEQFFGPGTRLTVL.

V gene TRBV5-1 combines with J gene TRBJ2-3; 8 nucleotides agree with TRBD1. This CDR3 has 18 amino acids. Trimming at V came to 1 base and at J to 0 bases, leaving 10 bases not matched to a gene. Germline CDR1 reads SGHRS; CDR2 reads YFSETQ. The CDR3 here is CASSLLGPRTGSTDTQYF. As DNA, the CDR3 is TGCGCCAGCAGCTTGTTAGGACCCCGGACAGGGAGCACAGATACGCAGTATTTT.

This clone was picked up a small number of times. Other DNA sequences in the sample encode the same CDR3. This rearrangement joins TRBV7-2 to TRBJ1-1; no reliable D call. This CDR3 region has 13 residues. Germline V gene sequence: CDR1 SGHTA, CDR2 FQGNSA. Deletions cut 2 bases from V and 2 bases from J, with 6 bases between. CDR3 coding DNA: TGTGCCAGCAGCTTACGGGGAAACACTGAAGCTTTCTTT. Its protein is CASSLRGNTEAFF.